This T cell receptor beta chain was recorded in a study of spatial heterogeneity in lung cancer. Study-level background: Any follow-up PBMC samples that were available went on to be sequenced, and the median time to follow-up was around 2 years after resection. Detection consistently yielded more beta chains than alpha chains.

Germline CDR1 LGHDT, CDR2 YNNKEL (reference sequence). With 0 bases clipped from V and 8 bases from J, the junction kept 9 bases outside the gene matches. The CDR3 has 16 residues. Time point here: blood at routine non-recurrence follow-up after resection. Whole RNA from tumor, nontumor lung or frozen PBMC was sequenced unsorted. TCRdb itself ran the 5' RACE reads through MiXCR, one entry per CDR3 protein. This sample has around 110,000 distinct CDR3 sequences; 12% occur once, and the top ten carry over 15%. V and J are TRBV3-1 and TRBJ2-1; 8 bases align to TRBD2. The specimen was PBMCs, collected at follow-up. The TCR originated in a male donor with early-stage non-small cell lung cancer. The CDR3 bases are TGTGCCAGCAGCCAAGAGGGGACTAGTCGTTACTATGAGCAGTTCTTC. Translation: CASSQEGTSRYYEQFF.